The entry that follows covers one T cell receptor (beta chain) sequence. These data are taken from a study of T cell changes during pregnancy in multiple sclerosis. Assay used: immunoSEQ multiplex PCR; TCRdb lists only in-frame clones, some missing. Of about 120,000 clones in the sample, about 93% are singletons; the top ten hold roughly 5.7%. Germline V CDR1 and CDR2: SGHTA, FQGNSA. Between the trimmed V and J ends, which lost 6 bases and 10 bases, there was a span of 13 bases. The CDR3 runs to 12 residues. The chain recombines TRBV7-2 with TRBJ2-1, with a possible D match to TRBD2 (5 bases). This TCR was sampled from a female donor with multiple sclerosis, enrolled in a pregnancy study. The sample here was peripheral blood, taken before pregnancy. The CDR3 reads CASRSSRVEQFF. Here the CDR3 DNA reads TGTGCCAGCAGGTCTAGCCGGGTCGAGCAGTTCTTC.